This T cell receptor (beta chain) stems from a study of CD8 T cells in ankylosing spondylitis. For TCR beta, libraries came from quantitative 5'-RACE with molecular barcodes. TCRdb called the 5' RACE reads again in MiXCR, with one record for every CDR3 protein. This sample has more than 60,000 distinct CDR3 sequences, with approximately 5.3% found just once. The junction had 8 bases not matched to a gene; V was cut back by 8 bases and J by 3 bases. Germline V gene lookup returns CDR1 MDHEN and CDR2 SYDVKM. This CDR3 comprises 14 residues. This clonotype occurred many times. The antigen is not known. General study points: Apparently characteristic of ankylosing spondylitis blood was a TCR beta motif (eight highly homologous variants). Earlier reports found some motif variants in synovial fluid and blood in reactive arthritis.

The chain employs TRBV28 and TRBJ2-7; the match to TRBD1 covers 9 bases. The clonotype was recovered from a male donor with ankylosing spondylitis or in good health (not recorded which). The sample taken for sequencing was blood, either unsorted or a sorted T cell fraction (not recorded which). In nucleotides, the CDR3 is TGTGCCAGCGGTTGGGGACAGGGTTTCTACGAGCAGTACTTC. Translating gives CASGWGQGFYEQYF.